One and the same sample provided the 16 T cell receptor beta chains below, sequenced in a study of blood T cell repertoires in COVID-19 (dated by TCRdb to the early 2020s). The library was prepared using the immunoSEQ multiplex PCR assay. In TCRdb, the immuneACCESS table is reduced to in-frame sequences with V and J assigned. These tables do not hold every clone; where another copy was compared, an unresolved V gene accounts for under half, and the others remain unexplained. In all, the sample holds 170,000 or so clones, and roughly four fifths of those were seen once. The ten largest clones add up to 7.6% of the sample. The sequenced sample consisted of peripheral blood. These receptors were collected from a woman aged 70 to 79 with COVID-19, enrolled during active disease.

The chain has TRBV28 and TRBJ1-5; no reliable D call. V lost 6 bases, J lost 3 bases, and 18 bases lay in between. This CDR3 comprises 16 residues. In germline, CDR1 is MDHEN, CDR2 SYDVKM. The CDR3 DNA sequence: TGTGCCAGCAGCTATGCCGGGTCTTCCCCCAATCAGCCCCAGCATTTT. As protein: CASSYAGSSPNQPQHF.

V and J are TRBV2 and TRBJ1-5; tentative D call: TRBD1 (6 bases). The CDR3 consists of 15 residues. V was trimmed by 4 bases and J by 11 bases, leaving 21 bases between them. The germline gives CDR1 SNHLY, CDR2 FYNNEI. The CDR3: CASSVGTRLISAQHF. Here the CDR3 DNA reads TGTGCCAGCAGTGTCGGGACACGGCTAATTTCAGCCCAGCATTTT.

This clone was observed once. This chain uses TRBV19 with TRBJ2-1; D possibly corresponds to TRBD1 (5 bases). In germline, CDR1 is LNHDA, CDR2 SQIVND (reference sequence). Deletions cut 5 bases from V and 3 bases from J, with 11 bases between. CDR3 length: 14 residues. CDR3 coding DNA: TGTGCCAGTAGTCTATTAACAGGCTACAATGAGCAGTTCTTC. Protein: CASSLLTGYNEQFF. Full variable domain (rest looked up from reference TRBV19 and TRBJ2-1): DGGITQSPKYLFRKEGQNVTLSCEQNLNHDAMYWYRQDPGQGLRLIYYSQIVNDFQKGDIAEGYSVSREKKESFPLTVTSAQKNPTAFYLCASSLLTGYNEQFFGPGTRLTVL.

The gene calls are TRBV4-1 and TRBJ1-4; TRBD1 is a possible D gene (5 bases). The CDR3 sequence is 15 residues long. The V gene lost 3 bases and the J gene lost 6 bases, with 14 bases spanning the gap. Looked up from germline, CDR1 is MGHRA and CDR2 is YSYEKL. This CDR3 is CASSHLAGGDEKLFF. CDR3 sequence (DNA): TGCGCCAGCAGCCACTTGGCGGGGGGAGATGAAAAACTGTTTTTT.

The CDR3 is CSVTVGGATRNEQFF. Written as DNA, the CDR3 is TGCAGCGTTACGGTGGGGGGGGCAACCCGCAATGAGCAGTTCTTC. The J gene is TRBJ2-1, the V gene TRBV29-1; tentative D call: TRBD2 (7 bases). The CDR3 has 15 amino acids. V lost 5 bases, J lost 6 bases, and 20 bases lay in between. Germline V CDR1 and CDR2: SQVTM, ANQGSEA.

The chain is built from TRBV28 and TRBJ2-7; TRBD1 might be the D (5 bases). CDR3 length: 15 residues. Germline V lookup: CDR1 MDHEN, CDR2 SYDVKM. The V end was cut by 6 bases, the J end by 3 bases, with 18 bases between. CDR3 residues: CASSTPRPRGYEQYF. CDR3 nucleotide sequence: TGTGCCAGCAGCACCCCTAGGCCAAGGGGCTACGAGCAGTACTTC.

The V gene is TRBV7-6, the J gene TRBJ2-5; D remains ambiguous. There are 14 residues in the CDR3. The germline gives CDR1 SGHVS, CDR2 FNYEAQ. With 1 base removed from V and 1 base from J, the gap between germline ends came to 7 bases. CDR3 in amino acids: CASSLEVVQETQYF. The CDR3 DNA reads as TGTGCCAGCAGCTTAGAAGTAGTCCAAGAGACCCAGTACTTC.

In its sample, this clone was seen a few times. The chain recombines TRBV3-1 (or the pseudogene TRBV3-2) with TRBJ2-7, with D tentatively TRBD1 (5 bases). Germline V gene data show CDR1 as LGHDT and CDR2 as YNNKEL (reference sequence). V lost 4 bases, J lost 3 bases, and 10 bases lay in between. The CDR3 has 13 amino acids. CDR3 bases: TGTGCCAGCAGCCGTTTTACAGGCTACGAGCAGTACTTC. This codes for CASSRFTGYEQYF.

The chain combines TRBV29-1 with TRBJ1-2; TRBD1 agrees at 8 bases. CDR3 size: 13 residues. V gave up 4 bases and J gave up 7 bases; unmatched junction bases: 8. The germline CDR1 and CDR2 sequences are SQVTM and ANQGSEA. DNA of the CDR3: TGCAGCGTTGGGTCTGGACAGGGTCTTGGCTACACCTTC. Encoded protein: CSVGSGQGLGYTF. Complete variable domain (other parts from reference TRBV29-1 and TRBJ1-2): SAVISQKPSRDICQRGTSLTIQCQVDSQVTMMFWYRQQPGQSLTLIATANQGSEATYESGFVIDKFPISRPNLTFSTLTVSNMSPEDSSIYLCSVGSGQGLGYTFGSGTRLTVV.

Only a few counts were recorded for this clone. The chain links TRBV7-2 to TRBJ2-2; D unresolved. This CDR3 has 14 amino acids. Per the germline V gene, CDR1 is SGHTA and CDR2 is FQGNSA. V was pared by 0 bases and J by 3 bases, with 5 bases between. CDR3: CASSLALDTGELFF. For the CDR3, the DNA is TGTGCCAGCAGCTTAGCACTTGACACCGGGGAGCTGTTTTTT.

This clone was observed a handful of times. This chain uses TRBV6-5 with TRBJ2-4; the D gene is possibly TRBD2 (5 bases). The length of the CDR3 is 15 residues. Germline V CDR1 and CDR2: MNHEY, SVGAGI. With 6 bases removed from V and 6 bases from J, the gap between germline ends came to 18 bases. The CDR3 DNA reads TGTGCCAGCAGGCCGGGGAAGGGTGGTGGAAACATTCAGTACTTC. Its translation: CASRPGKGGGNIQYF.

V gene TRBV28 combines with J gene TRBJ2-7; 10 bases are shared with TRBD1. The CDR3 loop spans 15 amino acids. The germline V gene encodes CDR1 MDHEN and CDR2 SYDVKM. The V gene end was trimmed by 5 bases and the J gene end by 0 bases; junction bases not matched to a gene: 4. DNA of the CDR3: TGTGCCAGCAGTCAGACAGGGGGCCTCTCCTACGAGCAGTACTTC. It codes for CASSQTGGLSYEQYF.

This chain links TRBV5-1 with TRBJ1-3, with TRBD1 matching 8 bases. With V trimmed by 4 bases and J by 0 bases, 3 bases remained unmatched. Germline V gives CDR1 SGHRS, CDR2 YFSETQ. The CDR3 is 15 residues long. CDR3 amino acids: CASSLTGGSGNTIYF. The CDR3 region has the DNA TGCGCCAGCAGCCTCACAGGGGGCTCTGGAAACACCATATATTTT.

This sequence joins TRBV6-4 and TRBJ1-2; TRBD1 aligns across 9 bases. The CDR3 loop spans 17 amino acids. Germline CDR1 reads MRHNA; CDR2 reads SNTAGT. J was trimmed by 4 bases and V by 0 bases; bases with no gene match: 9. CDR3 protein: CASSDSYRGQLGYGYTF. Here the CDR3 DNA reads TGTGCCAGCAGTGACTCATACAGGGGGCAGTTGGGCTATGGCTACACCTTC.

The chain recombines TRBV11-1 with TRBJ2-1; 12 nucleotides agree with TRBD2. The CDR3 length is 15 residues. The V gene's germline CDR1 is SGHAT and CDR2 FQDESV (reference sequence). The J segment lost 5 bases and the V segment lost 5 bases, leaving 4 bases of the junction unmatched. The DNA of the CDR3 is TGTGCCAGCAGCCCTAGACTAGCGGGAGACAATGAGCAGTTCTTC. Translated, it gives CASSPRLAGDNEQFF. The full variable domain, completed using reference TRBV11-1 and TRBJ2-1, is EAEVAQSPRYKITEKSQAVAFWCDPISGHATLYWYRQILGQGPELLVQFQDESVVDDSQLPKDRFSAERLKGVDSTLKIQPAELGDSAMYLCASSPRLAGDNEQFFGPGTRLTVL.

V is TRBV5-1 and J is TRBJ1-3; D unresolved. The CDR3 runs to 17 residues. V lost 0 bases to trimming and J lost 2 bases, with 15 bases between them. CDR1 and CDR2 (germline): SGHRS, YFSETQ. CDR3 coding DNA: TGCGCCAGCAGCTTGGCCCGACCTAGTATTGCTGGAAACACCATATATTTT. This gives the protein CASSLARPSIAGNTIYF. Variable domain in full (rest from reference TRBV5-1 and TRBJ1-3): KAGVTQTPRYLIKTRGQQVTLSCSPISGHRSVSWYQQTPGQGLQFLFEYFSETQRNKGNFPGRFSGRQFSNSRSEMNVSTLELGDSALYLCASSLARPSIAGNTIYFGEGSWLTVV.